Presented here are 28 T cell receptor beta chains from one specimen sequenced in a study of blood T cell repertoires in COVID-19. TCRdb keeps only in-frame clones here, not all; method: immunoSEQ multiplex PCR. Altogether roughly 520,000 clones are present, 88% being singletons, with the ten largest covering 1.5% to 2%. Sequenced: PBMCs or T cells enriched from blood (not recorded which). These receptor sequences come from a woman between 40 and 55 years old who had recovered from COVID-19.

V gene TRBV5-1 combines with J gene TRBJ2-3; 9 nucleotides line up with TRBD2. J was trimmed by 1 base and V by 4 bases; bases with no gene match: 7. This CDR3 region has 16 residues. Germline-derived CDR1 and CDR2 are SGHRS and YFSETQ. The CDR3 bases are TGCGCCAGCAGCCCGCCTAGCGGGACTGGCACAGATACGCAGTATTTT. It is translated as CASSPPSGTGTDTQYF.

The chain carries TRBV6-5 and TRBJ2-5; maybe TRBD1 (6 bases). The CDR3 consists of 11 residues. Germline assignment: CDR1 MNHEY and CDR2 SVGAGI. Trimming left V 7 bases short and J 6 bases short, with 9 bases between. In DNA form, the CDR3 reads TGTGCCAGCACTCAGGGGAAGACCCAGTACTTC. This encodes CASTQGKTQYF.

This clone has a single count. This chain connects TRBV4-3 to TRBJ2-2; TRBD1 aligns across 11 bases. The V and J ends lost 6 bases and 8 bases, in that order; junction bases with no gene match: 8. Germline assignment: CDR1 LGHNA and CDR2 YSLEER. CDR3 length: 15 amino acids. Here the CDR3 DNA reads TGCGCCAGCAGTCCCGGGACAGGGGGTTCTGGGGAGCTGTTTTTT. Its protein product is CASSPGTGGSGELFF.

The chain has TRBV19 and TRBJ2-2; 9 nucleotides line up with TRBD2. The J segment lost 5 bases and the V segment lost 9 bases, leaving 10 bases of the junction unmatched. Germline CDR1 and CDR2: LNHDA and SQIVND (reference sequence). The CDR3 has 15 residues. DNA for the CDR3: TGTGCCAGGGGGGTGACTAGCGGAAGAACCGGGGAGCTGTTTTTT. It encodes CARGVTSGRTGELFF.

The gene calls are TRBV5-1 and TRBJ2-3; D is uncertain. This CDR3 comprises 15 residues. The V gene's germline CDR1 is SGHRS and CDR2 YFSETQ. Trimming pared 1 base from V and 1 base from J, leaving 10 bases between. The CDR3 DNA sequence: TGCGCCAGCAGCTTGAGTTACAGAGGCACAGATACGCAGTATTTT. It is translated as CASSLSYRGTDTQYF. The full variable domain, completed using reference TRBV5-1 and TRBJ2-3, is KAGVTQTPRYLIKTRGQQVTLSCSPISGHRSVSWYQQTPGQGLQFLFEYFSETQRNKGNFPGRFSGRQFSNSRSEMNVSTLELGDSALYLCASSLSYRGTDTQYFGPGTRLTVL.

This chain joins TRBV2 and TRBJ2-1; TRBD2 is a possible D gene (6 bases). V was pared by 6 bases and J by 5 bases, with 14 bases between. Germline V gene data show CDR1 as SNHLY and CDR2 as FYNNEI. The CDR3 loop spans 14 amino acids. The CDR3 loop reads CASRRRVGNNEQFF. CDR3 bases: TGTGCCAGCAGACGGAGGGTAGGGAACAATGAGCAGTTCTTC.

The rearrangement uses TRBV3-1 (or the pseudogene TRBV3-2) and TRBJ1-4, with D maybe TRBD1 (6 bases). Between the trimmed V and J ends, which lost 4 bases and 8 bases, there was a span of 17 bases. From germline, CDR1 is LGHDT and CDR2 YNNKEL (reference sequence). The CDR3 contains 15 residues. The CDR3, as DNA: TGTGCCAGCAGCCCCGGGGCAGGGGAAGGAGAAAAACTGTTTTTT. This gives the protein CASSPGAGEGEKLFF.

The chain is built from TRBV7-9 and TRBJ1-1; 7 bases map to TRBD1. Trimming removed 4 bases from V and 0 bases from J; junction bases left unmatched: 8. This CDR3 comprises 16 residues. Germline V lookup: CDR1 SEHNR, CDR2 FQNEAQ (reference sequence). CDR3 in amino acids: CASSSPPGQLNTEAFF. As DNA, the CDR3 is TGTGCCAGCAGCTCCCCCCCGGGACAGTTGAACACTGAAGCTTTCTTT.

The chain uses TRBV27 and TRBJ2-3, with 10 bases fitting TRBD1. The germline V gene encodes CDR1 MNHEY and CDR2 SMNVEV (reference sequence). The V gene end was trimmed by 5 bases and the J gene end by 0 bases; junction bases not matched to a gene: 14. The CDR3 extends over 19 amino acids. The CDR3 DNA sequence: TGTGCCAGCAGTCGAACGCCGGGACAGGGGATCGCTAGCACAGATACGCAGTATTTT. This codes for CASSRTPGQGIASTDTQYF.

The rearrangement uses TRBV29-1 and TRBJ1-2, with unresolved D. The CDR3 consists of 13 residues. Germline V gene data show CDR1 as SQVTM and CDR2 as ANQGSEA. V was trimmed by 6 bases and J by 5 bases, leaving 16 bases between them. CDR3 region: CSVTDAGLYGYTF. CDR3 DNA: TGCAGCGTCACGGACGCGGGGTTATATGGCTACACCTTC.

The chain uses TRBV18 and TRBJ1-1; 9 nucleotides align to TRBD1. The length of the CDR3 is 14 residues. The germline CDR1 and CDR2 sequences are KGHSH and LQKENI. With V trimmed by 2 bases and J by 7 bases, 5 bases remained unmatched. The CDR3 protein is CASSPATGGFEAFF. The CDR3 nucleotides are TGTGCCAGCTCACCAGCGACAGGGGGGTTTGAAGCTTTCTTT.

The J gene is TRBJ2-2, the V gene TRBV11-3, with 10 bases identical to TRBD2. The germline V gene has CDR1 SGHNT and CDR2 YENEEA. The length of the CDR3 is 15 residues. The V segment lost 3 bases and the J segment 4 bases; nucleotides outside the gene matches: 2. CDR3 sequence reads: CASSFRLAGTGELFF. DNA of the CDR3: TGTGCCAGCAGCTTTAGACTAGCGGGCACCGGGGAGCTGTTTTTT.

The chain carries TRBV11-2 and TRBJ1-1; D remains ambiguous. V gave up 2 bases and J gave up 6 bases, with 10 bases separating them. Germline lookup yields CDR1 SGHAT and CDR2 FQNNGV. CDR3 length: 13 amino acids. CDR3 DNA sequence: TGTGCCAGCAGCTTATACCAGGCATCTGAAGCTTTCTTT. Protein product: CASSLYQASEAFF. The variable domain in full, with the rest retrieved from reference TRBV11-2 and TRBJ1-1, is EAGVAQSPRYKIIEKRQSVAFWCNPISGHATLYWYQQILGQGPKLLIQFQNNGVVDDSQLPKDRFSAERLKGVDSTLKIQPAKLEDSAVYLCASSLYQASEAFFGQGTRLTVV.

This clone was seen just once. The chain recombines TRBV7-9 with TRBJ2-7; D gene uncertain. CDR1 is SEHNR and CDR2 is FQNEAQ in the germline V gene (reference sequence). Trimming shortened V by 1 base and J by 6 bases, and 13 bases separated the two germline ends. The CDR3 runs to 14 residues. The CDR3 DNA reads as TGTGCCAGCAGCTTAGTTCCGGGTAGGAGCGAGCAGTACTTC. Encoded protein: CASSLVPGRSEQYF.

This chain connects TRBV11-2 to TRBJ2-7; perhaps TRBD2 as D (6 bases). The CDR3 runs to 14 residues. The germline V gene encodes CDR1 SGHAT and CDR2 FQNNGV. Deletions cut 5 bases from V and 4 bases from J, with 15 bases between. Written as DNA, the CDR3 is TGTGCCAGCAGCCAGCGGCCGGGAGCATACGAGCAGTACTTC. It specifies CASSQRPGAYEQYF.

The genes are TRBV7-9 and TRBJ1-1; D is possibly TRBD1 (5 bases). Between the trimmed V and J ends, which lost 1 base and 4 bases, there was a span of 16 bases. Germline assignment: CDR1 SEHNR and CDR2 FQNEAQ (reference sequence). The CDR3 loop spans 16 amino acids. CDR3 nucleotides: TGTGCCAGCAGCTTAGATGTGGGGCCGGGTAGCACTGAAGCTTTCTTT. This encodes CASSLDVGPGSTEAFF.

A remark on this clone: This specimen includes other DNA sequences encoding the same CDR3. In nucleotides, the CDR3 is TGTGCCTGGAATCCTCCGGACAGGAGGAACACTGAAGCTTTCTTT. Its translation: CAWNPPDRRNTEAFF. J is TRBJ1-1 and V is TRBV30; 7 bases line up with TRBD1. The CDR3 runs 15 residues. The germline gives CDR1 GTSNPN, CDR2 SVGIG (reference sequence). V lost 4 bases to trimming and J lost 1 base; unmatched junction nucleotides: 9.

V is TRBV7-2 and J is TRBJ2-7, with D perhaps matching TRBD1 (6 bases). V lost 8 bases and J lost 5, with 19 bases in between. The germline V gene encodes CDR1 SGHTA and CDR2 FQGNSA. The CDR3 length is 14 residues. Written as DNA, the CDR3 is TGTGCCAGCGGAGTGAACAGGGTTATTCACGAGCAGTACTTC. Protein sequence: CASGVNRVIHEQYF.

This chain joins TRBV4-1 and TRBJ1-3; tentatively, D is TRBD1 (6 bases). V was pared by 0 bases and J by 4 bases, with 10 bases between. There are 15 residues in the CDR3. The germline CDR1 and CDR2 sequences are MGHRA and YSYEKL. The CDR3 nucleotides read TGCGCCAGCAGCCAAGATAACAGGGAAGGAAACACCATATATTTT. Translated, it gives CASSQDNREGNTIYF.

CDR3 protein: CASSSLSASGIFYEQYF. DNA of the CDR3: TGCGCCAGCAGCTCCCTTTCAGCAAGCGGGATTTTCTACGAGCAGTACTTC. The chain joins TRBV5-1 to TRBJ2-7, with 7 bases that match TRBD2. CDR1 is SGHRS, CDR2 YFSETQ, per germline. The CDR3 is made up of 17 amino acids. V lost 3 bases to trimming and J lost 3 bases; unmatched junction nucleotides: 15.

This chain connects TRBV4-3 to TRBJ1-2; D possibly corresponds to TRBD1 (5 bases). This CDR3 is built from 15 residues. V lost 0 bases to trimming and J lost 13 bases, with 21 bases between them. Per the germline V gene, CDR1 is LGHNA and CDR2 is YSLEER. CDR3 protein: CASSQDHRSGGMCTF. CDR3 in DNA: TGCGCCAGCAGCCAAGATCACAGGTCCGGTGGAATGTGCACCTTC.

This clone was seen a single time. J is TRBJ2-7 and V is TRBV6-5; a weak D match, TRBD2 (5 bases). In germline, CDR1 is MNHEY, CDR2 SVGAGI. V was pared by 0 bases and J by 2 bases, with 5 bases between. This CDR3 has 13 residues. As DNA, the CDR3 is TGTGCCAGCAGTTACTCCGGGGCCTACGAGCAGTACTTC. Its translation: CASSYSGAYEQYF.

This chain joins TRBV18 and TRBJ1-2; 7 bases fit TRBD1. Losses at the gene ends were 6 bases for V and 4 bases for J; bases not matched to a gene: 11. The CDR3 has 15 amino acids. The germline CDR1 and CDR2 sequences are KGHSH and LQKENI. The CDR3 DNA follows: TGTGCCAGCTCCCCCTGGCAGGGGGTGAGCTATGGCTACACCTTC. This translates into CASSPWQGVSYGYTF.

The V call is TRBV14, the J call TRBJ2-7; TRBD1 aligns across 8 bases. The V gene end was trimmed by 6 bases and the J gene end by 9 bases; junction bases not matched to a gene: 16. The CDR3 spans 15 residues. The V gene's germline CDR1 is SGHDN and CDR2 FVKESK. CDR3 in amino acids: CASSPKIGGGQGQYF. CDR3 coding DNA: TGTGCCAGCAGTCCTAAAATCGGTGGAGGACAGGGGCAGTACTTC.

The chain is built from TRBV10-2 and TRBJ2-5, with a weak D call TRBD1 (5 bases). CDR1 and CDR2 (germline): WSHSY, SAAADI. CDR3 length: 15 amino acids. V lost 3 bases and J lost 7, with 18 bases in between. Here the CDR3 reads CASSENRHRRGTQYF. As DNA, the CDR3 is TGCGCCAGCAGTGAAAACAGGCATCGAAGGGGGACCCAGTACTTC.

CDR3 in amino acids: CASSQVPLVLYNSPLHF. The CDR3 coding sequence is TGCGCCAGCAGCCAAGTACCGTTAGTCCTCTATAATTCACCCCTCCACTTT. This chain joins TRBV4-1 and TRBJ1-6; D uncertain. CDR3 length equals 17 residues. The V end lost 1 base, the J end lost 3 bases, and 13 bases lay between the germline ends. Per the germline V gene, CDR1 is MGHRA and CDR2 is YSYEKL.

The chain carries TRBV9 and TRBJ2-7; TRBD1 matches at 9 bases. The CDR3 covers 14 residues. With V trimmed by 3 bases and J by 6 bases, 7 bases remained unmatched. The germline CDR1 and CDR2 sequences are SGDLS and YYNGEE. Here the CDR3 reads CASSASGTGPEQYF. CDR3 coding DNA: TGTGCCAGCAGCGCCTCCGGGACAGGGCCCGAGCAGTACTTC.

The rearrangement uses TRBV19 and TRBJ2-7, with 8 bases fitting TRBD1. This CDR3 is 15 amino acids long. J lost 2 bases, V lost 5 bases, and 8 bases had no gene match. Per germline, CDR1 LNHDA and CDR2 SQIVND (reference sequence). The CDR3: CASSPDRAITYEQYF. DNA for the CDR3: TGTGCCAGTAGTCCGGACAGGGCGATCACCTACGAGCAGTACTTC.